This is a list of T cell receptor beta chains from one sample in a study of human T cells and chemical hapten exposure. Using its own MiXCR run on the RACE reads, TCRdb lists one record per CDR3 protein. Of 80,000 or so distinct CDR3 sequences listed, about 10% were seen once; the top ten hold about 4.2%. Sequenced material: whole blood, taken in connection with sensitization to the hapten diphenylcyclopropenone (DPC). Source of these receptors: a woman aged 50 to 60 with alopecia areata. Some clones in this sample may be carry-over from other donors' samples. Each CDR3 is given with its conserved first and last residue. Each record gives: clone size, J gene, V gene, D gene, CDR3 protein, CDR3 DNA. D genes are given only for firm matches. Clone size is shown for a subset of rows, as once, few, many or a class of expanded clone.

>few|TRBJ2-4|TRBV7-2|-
CASSLSPRDWHIQYF
TGTGCCAGCAGCTTATCCCCTCGGGACTGGCACATTCAGTACTTC
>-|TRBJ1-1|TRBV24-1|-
CATSEYDGEAFF
TGTGCCACCAGTGAATACGACGGTGAAGCTTTCTTT
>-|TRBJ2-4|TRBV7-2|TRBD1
CASSLWTGGIKNIQYF
TGTGCCAGCAGCCTCTGGACAGGGGGCATCAAAAACATTCAGTACTTC
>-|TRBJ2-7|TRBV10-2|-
CASSEYLAASYEQYF
TGCGCCAGCAGTGAGTATCTTGCGGCCTCCTACGAGCAGTACTTC
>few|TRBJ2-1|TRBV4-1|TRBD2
CASSQALTSGIAFF
TGCGCCAGCAGCCAAGCCCTCACTAGCGGGATTGCGTTCTTC
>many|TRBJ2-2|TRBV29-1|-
CSSRRQNTGELFF
TGCAGCTCCCGAAGGCAGAACACCGGGGAGCTGTTTTTT
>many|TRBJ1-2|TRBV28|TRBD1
CASRETGGARGYTF
TGTGCCAGCAGGGAGACAGGGGGCGCCAGGGGCTACACCTTC
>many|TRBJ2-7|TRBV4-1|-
CASSQDRRLSYEQYF
TGCGCCAGCAGCCAAGATAGGAGGCTGAGCTACGAGCAGTACTTC
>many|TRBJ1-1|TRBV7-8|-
CASSLVPGVTEAFF
TGTGCCAGCAGCTTAGTTCCTGGGGTCACTGAAGCTTTCTTT
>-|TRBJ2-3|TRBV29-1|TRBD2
CSAGGGLGEDTQYF
TGCAGCGCCGGGGGGGGGCTCGGTGAAGATACGCAGTATTTT
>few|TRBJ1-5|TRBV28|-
CASRLSGAGQPQHF
TGTGCCAGCCGGTTGTCGGGGGCGGGACAGCCCCAGCATTTT
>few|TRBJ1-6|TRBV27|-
CASSFSGRNSPLHF
TGTGCCAGCAGTTTTTCAGGGAGAAATTCACCCCTCCACTTT
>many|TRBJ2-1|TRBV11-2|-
CASSLVIAGQYNEQFF
TGTGCCAGCAGCTTAGTGATCGCGGGCCAGTACAATGAGCAGTTCTTC
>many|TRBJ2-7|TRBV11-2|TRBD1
CASSPIQGAGYEQYF
TGTGCCAGCAGCCCAATACAGGGGGCGGGGTACGAGCAGTACTTC
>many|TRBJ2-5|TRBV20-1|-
CSARGSDQETQYF
TGCAGTGCTAGAGGCTCGGACCAAGAGACCCAGTACTTC
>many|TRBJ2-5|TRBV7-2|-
CASSFHSVGETQYF
TGTGCCAGCAGCTTCCATTCGGTTGGAGAGACCCAGTACTTC
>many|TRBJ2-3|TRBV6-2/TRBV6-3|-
CASSYEIGGLSTDTQYF
TGTGCCAGCAGTTACGAGATTGGGGGTCTCAGCACAGATACGCAGTATTTT
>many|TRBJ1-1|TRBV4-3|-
CASSQDISQVTNTEAFF
TGCGCCAGCAGCCAAGATATATCCCAGGTGACGAACACTGAAGCTTTCTTT